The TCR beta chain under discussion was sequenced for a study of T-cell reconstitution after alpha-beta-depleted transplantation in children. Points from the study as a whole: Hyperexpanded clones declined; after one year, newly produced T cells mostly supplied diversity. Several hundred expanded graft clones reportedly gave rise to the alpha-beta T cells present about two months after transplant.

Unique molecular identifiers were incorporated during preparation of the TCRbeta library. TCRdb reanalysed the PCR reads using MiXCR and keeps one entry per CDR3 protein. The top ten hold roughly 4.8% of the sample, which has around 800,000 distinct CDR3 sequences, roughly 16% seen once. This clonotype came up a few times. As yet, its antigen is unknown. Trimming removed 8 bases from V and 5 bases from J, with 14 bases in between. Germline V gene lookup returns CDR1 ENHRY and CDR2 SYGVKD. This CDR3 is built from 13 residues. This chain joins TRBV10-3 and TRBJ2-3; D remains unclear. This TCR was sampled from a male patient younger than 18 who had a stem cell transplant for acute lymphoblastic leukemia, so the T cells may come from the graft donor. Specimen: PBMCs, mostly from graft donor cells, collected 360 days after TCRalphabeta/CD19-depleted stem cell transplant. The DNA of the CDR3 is TGTGCCATCTGCATGAAACCGGGAGATACGCAGTATTTT. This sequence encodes CAICMKPGDTQYF.